Below are 10 T cell receptor beta chains sequenced from a single sample in a study of blood T cell repertoires in COVID-19. Sequencing was performed with immunoSEQ multiplex PCR; in TCRdb, only in-frame clones are kept and a portion is missing. The sample holds some 260,000 clones, about 85% seen once. The sample consisted of PBMCs or T cells enriched from blood (not recorded which). Every receptor here comes from a woman younger than 45 with acute COVID-19.

The chain employs TRBV7-2 and TRBJ1-2, with TRBD1 matching 8 bases. CDR1 SGHTA and CDR2 FQGNSA come from the germline V gene. The CDR3 is 13 amino acids. After removal of 4 bases from V and 12 bases from J, the junction contained 10 bases not matched to a gene. The CDR3 nucleotides are TGTGCCAGCAGCTGGGGGACAGGTCCCCATGACACCTTC. This translates into CASSWGTGPHDTF.

The rearrangement uses TRBV5-1 and TRBJ2-3; the match to TRBD2 covers 7 bases. The junction had 5 bases not matched to a gene; V was cut back by 4 bases and J by 6 bases. Per germline, CDR1 SGHRS and CDR2 YFSETQ. The CDR3 has 13 amino acids. CDR3 nucleotide sequence: TGCGCCAGCAGCCGGGGAGGGATGGATACGCAGTATTTT. Its protein is CASSRGGMDTQYF.

This chain connects TRBV3-1 (or the pseudogene TRBV3-2) to TRBJ2-7; TRBD2 matches 8 bases. The CDR3 is 15 residues long. V dropped 0 bases and J dropped 3; count of bases not matched to a gene: 4. Germline CDR1 is LGHDT and CDR2 is YNNKEL (reference sequence). CDR3 residues: CASSQDLAGGYEQYF. CDR3 sequence (DNA): TGTGCCAGCAGCCAAGATCTGGCGGGAGGCTACGAGCAGTACTTC.

V usage is TRBV16 and J usage is TRBJ1-1; 7 nucleotides align to TRBD1. The CDR3 sequence is 14 residues long. CDR1 is KGHSY and CDR2 is FQNENV in the germline V gene. V shed 7 bases, J shed 3 bases, and the junction held 8 bases outside the gene matches. The CDR3 DNA reads as TGTGCCAGCACCACACCAGGGGGTCACACTGAAGCTTTCTTT. This sequence encodes CASTTPGGHTEAFF.

The chain links TRBV7-2 to TRBJ1-5; D ambiguous. The CDR3 has 12 amino acids. V dropped 5 bases and J dropped 3 bases, with 5 bases sitting between them. Germline values: CDR1 SGHTA, CDR2 FQGNSA. The CDR3 protein is CASSVSNQPQHF. CDR3 nucleotides: TGTGCCAGCAGCGTCTCCAATCAGCCCCAGCATTTT.

This chain connects TRBV14 to TRBJ1-1; D perhaps matches TRBD1 (6 bases). Germline V gene data show CDR1 as SGHDN and CDR2 as FVKESK. The germline V and J ends were trimmed by 0 bases and 4 bases, with 15 bases remaining between them. The CDR3 extends over 16 amino acids. CDR3 in amino acids: CASSQDRGGAGTEAFF. The CDR3 DNA is TGTGCCAGCAGCCAAGATCGCGGGGGCGCGGGCACTGAAGCTTTCTTT.

This rearrangement joins TRBV6-5 to TRBJ2-4; maybe TRBD2 (6 bases). Trimming stripped 6 bases from V and 0 bases from J, with 12 bases between. The germline CDR1 and CDR2 sequences are MNHEY and SVGAGI. This CDR3 region has 15 residues. CDR3 in amino acids: CASRAGILAKNIQYF. The CDR3 DNA follows: TGTGCCAGCAGGGCGGGAATACTAGCCAAAAACATTCAGTACTTC.

The rearrangement uses TRBV6-1 and TRBJ2-7; tentatively, D is TRBD2 (5 bases). CDR1 and CDR2 from the germline V gene are MNHNS and SASEGT. V gave up 1 base and J gave up 7 bases, with 23 bases separating them. The CDR3 length is 17 residues. CDR3 coding DNA: TGTGCCAGCAGTGAAGGTTCGCCTAGCAGCTATTTGGGGGAGCAGTACTTC. Translated, it gives CASSEGSPSSYLGEQYF.

The chain employs TRBV28 and TRBJ1-2; 10 positions agree with TRBD1. From germline, CDR1 is MDHEN and CDR2 SYDVKM. The CDR3 runs to 14 residues. After removal of 7 bases from V and 7 bases from J, the junction contained 9 bases not matched to a gene. The CDR3, as DNA: TGTGCCAGCAACTACGGGACAGGGGTCATTGGCTACACCTTC. Translated, it gives CASNYGTGVIGYTF.

The CDR3 region has the DNA TGTGCCAGCAGCTTAACGAGTGGGAACACTGAAGCTTTCTTT. This sequence encodes CASSLTSGNTEAFF. This chain links TRBV7-9 with TRBJ1-1, with unresolved D. The length of the CDR3 is 14 residues. V lost 2 bases and J 1 base, leaving 8 bases between the germline ends. In germline, CDR1 is SEHNR, CDR2 FQNEAQ (reference sequence).